The rows below give T cell receptor beta chains drawn from one sample of a study of CXCR3-negative and CXCR3-positive naive CD8 T cells. Each CDR3 protein gets one entry in TCRdb, which reprocessed the 5' RACE reads and gives no DNA. This repertoire includes tens of thousands of distinct CDR3 sequences. The sequenced sample was naive CXCR3+ CD8+ T cells from blood. These receptors were obtained from a human donor in good health. Some clones in this sample may be carry-over from other donors' samples. The CDR3 runs from the conserved cysteine through the conserved F or W.

j_gene: TRBJ2-1; len: 16; v_gene: TRBV15; CDR3aa: CATSRRTSGRIPEQFF
j_gene: TRBJ2-3; len: 16; v_gene: TRBV7-9; CDR3aa: CASSFWRAGVTDTQYF
j_gene: TRBJ2-6; len: 16; v_gene: TRBV4-3; CDR3aa: CASSQDAQGGANVLTF
j_gene: TRBJ2-1; len: 14; v_gene: TRBV7-3; CDR3aa: CASSLAGTPNEQFF
j_gene: TRBJ1-2; len: 13; v_gene: TRBV28; CDR3aa: CASTPDMHYGYTF
j_gene: TRBJ2-5; len: 15; v_gene: TRBV28; CDR3aa: CASSFGGAGQETQYF
j_gene: TRBJ2-5; len: 15; v_gene: TRBV7-3; CDR3aa: CASSHLGGGQETQYF
j_gene: TRBJ1-6; len: 19; v_gene: TRBV28; CDR3aa: CASSSSRGRQSSYNSPLHF
j_gene: TRBJ1-3; len: 12; v_gene: TRBV3-1; CDR3aa: CASSQAGDSEYF
j_gene: TRBJ2-7; len: 16; v_gene: TRBV7-2; CDR3aa: CASSLGVAGQPYEQYF
j_gene: TRBJ1-1; len: 12; v_gene: TRBV3-1; CDR3aa: CASRRQGREAFF
j_gene: TRBJ2-1; len: 15; v_gene: TRBV10-2; CDR3aa: CASSRRQGTYNEQFF
j_gene: TRBJ2-6; len: 14; v_gene: TRBV12-3/TRBV12-4; CDR3aa: CASLRGAGANVLTF
j_gene: TRBJ2-2; len: 14; v_gene: TRBV25-1; CDR3aa: CASSDLTNTGELFF
j_gene: TRBJ2-7; len: 14; v_gene: TRBV2; CDR3aa: CASSADRGLYEQYF
j_gene: TRBJ2-4; len: 13; v_gene: TRBV15; CDR3aa: CATGGQGANIQYF
j_gene: TRBJ1-6; len: 14; v_gene: TRBV6-6; CDR3aa: CASSYSGHNSPLHF
j_gene: TRBJ1-3; len: 14; v_gene: TRBV5-6; CDR3aa: CASSFGEKGNTIYF
j_gene: TRBJ2-2; len: 13; v_gene: TRBV6-5; CDR3aa: CASGQGNTGELFF
j_gene: TRBJ2-1; len: 16; v_gene: TRBV4-1; CDR3aa: CASSQAGPSSYNEQFF
j_gene: TRBJ2-7; len: 14; v_gene: TRBV29-1; CDR3aa: CSVATGEAPYEQYF
j_gene: TRBJ2-5; len: 13; v_gene: TRBV29-1; CDR3aa: CSVERGEGETQYF
j_gene: TRBJ1-2; len: 14; v_gene: TRBV15; CDR3aa: CATRTPRTLDGYTF
j_gene: TRBJ2-5; len: 14; v_gene: TRBV28; CDR3aa: CASSLAAGGETQYF
j_gene: TRBJ2-1; len: 17; v_gene: TRBV4-1; CDR3aa: CASSQDSPGQAYNEQFF
j_gene: TRBJ2-2; len: 13; v_gene: TRBV28; CDR3aa: CASSFTDVRELFF
j_gene: TRBJ1-2; len: 14; v_gene: TRBV7-9; CDR3aa: CASTGQGENYGYTF